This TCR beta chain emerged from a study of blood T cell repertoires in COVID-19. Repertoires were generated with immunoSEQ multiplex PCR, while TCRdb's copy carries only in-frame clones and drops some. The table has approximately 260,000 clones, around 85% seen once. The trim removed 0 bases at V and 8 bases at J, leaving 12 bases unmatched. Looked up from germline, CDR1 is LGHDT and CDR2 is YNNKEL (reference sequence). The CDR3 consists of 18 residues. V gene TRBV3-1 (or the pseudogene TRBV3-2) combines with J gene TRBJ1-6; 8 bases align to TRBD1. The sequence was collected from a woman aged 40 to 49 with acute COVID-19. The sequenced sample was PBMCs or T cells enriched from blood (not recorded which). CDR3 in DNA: TGTGCCAGCAGCCAAGAAAGCAGGGGGCTACTCGTCTATTCACCCCTCCACTTT. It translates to CASSQESRGLLVYSPLHF.